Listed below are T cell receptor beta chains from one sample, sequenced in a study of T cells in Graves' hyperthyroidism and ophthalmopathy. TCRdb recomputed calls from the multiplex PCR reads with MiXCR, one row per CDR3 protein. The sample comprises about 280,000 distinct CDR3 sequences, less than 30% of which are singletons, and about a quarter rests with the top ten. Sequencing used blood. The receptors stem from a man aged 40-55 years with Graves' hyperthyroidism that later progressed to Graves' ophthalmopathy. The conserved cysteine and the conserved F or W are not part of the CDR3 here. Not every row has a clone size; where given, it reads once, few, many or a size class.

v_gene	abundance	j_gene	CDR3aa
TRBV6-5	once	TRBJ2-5	ASSYSGGYQETQY
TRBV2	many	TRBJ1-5	ASSTYLAQPQH
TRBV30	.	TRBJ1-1	AWSMQGGTEAF
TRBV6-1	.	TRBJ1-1	ASRPERETEAF
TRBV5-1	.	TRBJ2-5	ASSLPGQGVQETQY
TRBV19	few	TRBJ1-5	ASTKSLVNQPQH
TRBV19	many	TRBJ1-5	ASNLRHSNQPQH
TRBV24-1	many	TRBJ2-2	ATSETSGRAGVPGELF
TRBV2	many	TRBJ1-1	ASSGGGRATEAF
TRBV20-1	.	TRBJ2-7	SAEDAAREVPYEQY
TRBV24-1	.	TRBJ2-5	ATSTGAETQY
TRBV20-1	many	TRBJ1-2	SASWVRGYGYT
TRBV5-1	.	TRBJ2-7	ASSSGTGEQY
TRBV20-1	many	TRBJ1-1	SARVAEDSLNTEAF
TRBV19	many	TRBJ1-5	ASRRGDYSNQPQH
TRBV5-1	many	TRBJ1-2	ASSLRTGPNYGYT
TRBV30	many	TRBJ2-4	AWSVRAHIQY
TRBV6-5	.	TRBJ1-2	ASSTDRQWGYT
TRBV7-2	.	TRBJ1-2	ASSVDQGAAGYT
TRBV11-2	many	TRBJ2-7	ASSLDRGFYEQY
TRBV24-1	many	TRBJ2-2	ATSDGGLADTGELF
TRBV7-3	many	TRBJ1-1	ASSLNAGNTEAF
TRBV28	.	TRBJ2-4	ASSLSTTSGSSIQY
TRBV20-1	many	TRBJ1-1	SAMVNTEAF
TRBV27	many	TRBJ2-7	ASRGDNSYEQY
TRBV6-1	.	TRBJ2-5	ASRGLTGPQETQY
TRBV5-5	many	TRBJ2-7	ASSSRDLNYEQY
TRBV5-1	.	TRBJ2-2	ASSASVPPAGELF
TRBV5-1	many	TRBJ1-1	ASSPTPDRGLTEAF
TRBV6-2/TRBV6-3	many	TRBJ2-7	ASSYIGREYEQY
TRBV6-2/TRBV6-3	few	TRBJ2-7	ASSPLGLAGDYEQY
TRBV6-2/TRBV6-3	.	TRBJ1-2	ASSLVGLYGYT
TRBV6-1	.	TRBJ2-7	ASSAHAGGTADTYEQY
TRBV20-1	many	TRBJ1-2	SASEGIAYGYT
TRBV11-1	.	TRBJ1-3	ASRYGGRGSGNTIY
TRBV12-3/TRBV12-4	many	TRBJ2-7	ASSRGGVAYEQY
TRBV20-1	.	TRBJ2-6	SARSSGANVLT
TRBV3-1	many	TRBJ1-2	ASSQGQGNGYT
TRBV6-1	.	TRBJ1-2	ASSGRQGGGYGYT
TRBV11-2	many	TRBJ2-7	ASTRGGTGILDEQY
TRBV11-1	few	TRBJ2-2	ASSTRQTGELF
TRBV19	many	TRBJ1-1	ASSIDRVTEAF
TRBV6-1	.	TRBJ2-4	ASSRQGRAKNIQY
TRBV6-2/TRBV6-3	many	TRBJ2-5	ASSYSTGRGQGILETQY
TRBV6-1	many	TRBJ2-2	ASSEVASGSTDTGELF
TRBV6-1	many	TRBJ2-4	ASIWGAGVAKNIQY
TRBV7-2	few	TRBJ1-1	ASSLATEGGTEAF
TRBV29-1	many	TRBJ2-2	SVEPEGGELF
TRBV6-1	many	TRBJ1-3	ASRRPGQGKNTIY
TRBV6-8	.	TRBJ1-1	ASNCSTEAF
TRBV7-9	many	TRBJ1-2	ASSFGGALAYGYT
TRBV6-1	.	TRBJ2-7	ASSTTSGGPYEQY
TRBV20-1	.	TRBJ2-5	SARFLAGAETQY
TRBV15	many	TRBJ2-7	ATSRDDRGRDEQY
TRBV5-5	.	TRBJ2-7	ASSLGSGTYEQY
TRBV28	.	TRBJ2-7	ASSHSFRTGSYEQY
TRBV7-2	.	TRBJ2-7	ASSSSVRPYEQY